This entry describes one TCR beta chain. Sequencing was performed with immunoSEQ multiplex PCR; in TCRdb, only in-frame clones are kept and a portion is missing. In the table there are fewer than 1 million clones, about 97% of which are singletons. This entry comes from a study of shared clonotypes between healthy human individuals. The CDR3 runs to 15 residues. Deletions cut 5 bases from V and 3 bases from J, with 14 bases between. CDR1 is SEHNR, CDR2 FQNEAQ, per germline (reference sequence). Selected positively for CCR7 and CD45RO-negative, naive CD8 cells excluded terminally differentiated effector memory CD45RA+ cells.

This sequence was found in a man aged 30 to 39 in good health. The specimen sequenced was naive CD8+ T cells sorted from blood. The V gene is TRBV7-9, the J gene TRBJ2-1, with D perhaps TRBD2 (6 bases). The CDR3 nucleotides read TGTGCCAGCAGCCCCCGGGACTCGATCTACAATGAGCAGTTCTTC. This gives the protein CASSPRDSIYNEQFF. The full variable domain, rest sourced from reference TRBV7-9 and TRBJ2-1, is DTGVSQNPRHKITKRGQNVTFRCDPISEHNRLYWYRQTLGQGPEFLTYFQNEAQLEKSRLLSDRFSAERPKGSFSTLEIQRTEQGDSAMYLCASSPRDSIYNEQFFGPGTRLTVL.